Listed below are T cell receptor beta chains from one sample, sequenced in a study of cytomegalovirus exposure and HLA in healthy donors. Data came from immunoSEQ multiplex PCR; TCRdb stores just in-frame clones and leaves some out. This listing includes about 160,000 clones. Sequenced: PBMCs. The origin of the receptors is a man aged 25-45 years in good health and CMV-seronegative. The CDR3 runs from the conserved cysteine through the conserved F or W. The order of the fields is CDR3 DNA, CDR3 protein, V gene, J gene, D gene. The D gene is left open where the match is weak.

cdr3_nt: TGTGCCAGCCGTCTATTCACGAACACCGGGGAGCTGTTTTTT
cdr3_aa: CASRLFTNTGELFF
v_call: TRBV6-5
j_call: TRBJ2-2
d_call: NA

cdr3_nt: TGTGCCTGGGATAGCGGGGGAGTTCTCTACGAGCAGTACTTC
cdr3_aa: CAWDSGGVLYEQYF
v_call: TRBV30
j_call: TRBJ2-7
d_call: TRBD2

cdr3_nt: TGTGCCAGCGGGTACGGGGAACGCTCTTACGAGCAGTACTTC
cdr3_aa: CASGYGERSYEQYF
v_call: TRBV5-4
j_call: TRBJ2-7
d_call: NA

cdr3_nt: TGTGCCAGCAGTTCCTCTCTCGGCCAAAGGGGTGGAGAGACCCAGTACTTC
cdr3_aa: CASSSSLGQRGGETQYF
v_call: TRBV27
j_call: TRBJ2-5
d_call: NA

cdr3_nt: TGTGCCAGTAACAACCGTCCGGGGACAGGGGGCGGGGAGCTGTTTTTT
cdr3_aa: CASNNRPGTGGGELFF
v_call: TRBV19
j_call: TRBJ2-2
d_call: TRBD1

cdr3_nt: TGTGCCAGCAGTTCCGGGACCTTCGGGGGGCGGGAGACCCAGTACTTC
cdr3_aa: CASSSGTFGGRETQYF
v_call: TRBV6-6
j_call: TRBJ2-5
d_call: NA

cdr3_nt: TGTGCCCGTCGCACCCGGGGCACAGATACGCAGTATTTT
cdr3_aa: CARRTRGTDTQYF
v_call: TRBV30
j_call: TRBJ2-3
d_call: NA

cdr3_nt: TGTGCCAGCAGTTCCCGGGACAGGGTATATGGCTACACCTTC
cdr3_aa: CASSSRDRVYGYTF
v_call: TRBV28
j_call: TRBJ1-2
d_call: TRBD1

cdr3_nt: TGTGCCAGCAGTTACTTGGGAGACGAGCAGTACTTC
cdr3_aa: CASSYLGDEQYF
v_call: TRBV6-5
j_call: TRBJ2-7
d_call: NA

cdr3_nt: TGTGCCAGCAGCGACCCTAGCGGGAGGGCCAACGGTGACACCGGGGAGCTGTTTTTT
cdr3_aa: CASSDPSGRANGDTGELFF
v_call: TRBV9
j_call: TRBJ2-2
d_call: TRBD2

cdr3_nt: TGTGCCAGCAGTATACAGGGATCCAGCAATCAGCCCCAGCATTTT
cdr3_aa: CASSIQGSSNQPQHF
v_call: TRBV28
j_call: TRBJ1-5
d_call: NA

cdr3_nt: TGTGCCAGCAGCCCTTTAACGACAGGTCGGTACGAGCAGTACTTC
cdr3_aa: CASSPLTTGRYEQYF
v_call: TRBV5-8
j_call: TRBJ2-7
d_call: NA

cdr3_nt: TGCGCCAGCAGTGAAAGGACAGGGAACTCTGGAAACACCATATATTTT
cdr3_aa: CASSERTGNSGNTIYF
v_call: TRBV6-1
j_call: TRBJ1-3
d_call: TRBD1

cdr3_nt: TGCGCCAGCAGCCCCGGGGGGACAGGCAATGAAAAACTGTTTTTT
cdr3_aa: CASSPGGTGNEKLFF
v_call: TRBV5-1
j_call: TRBJ1-4
d_call: TRBD1